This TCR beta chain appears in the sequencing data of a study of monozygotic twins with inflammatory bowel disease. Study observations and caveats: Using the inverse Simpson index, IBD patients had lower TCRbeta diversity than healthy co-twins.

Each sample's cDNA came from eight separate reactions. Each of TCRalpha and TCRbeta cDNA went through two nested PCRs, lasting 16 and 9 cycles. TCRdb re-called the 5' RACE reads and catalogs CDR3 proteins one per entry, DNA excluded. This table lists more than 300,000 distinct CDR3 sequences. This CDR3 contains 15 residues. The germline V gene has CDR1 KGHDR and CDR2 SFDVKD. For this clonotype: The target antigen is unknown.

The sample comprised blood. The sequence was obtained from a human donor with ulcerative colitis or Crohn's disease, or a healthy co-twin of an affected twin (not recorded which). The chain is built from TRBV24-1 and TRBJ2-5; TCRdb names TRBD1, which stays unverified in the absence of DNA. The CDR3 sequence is CATSDFGTLWETQYF.